This T cell receptor beta chain emerged from a study of cytomegalovirus exposure and HLA in healthy donors. Study results and limitations: Compared with the approximately 680-donor mean, an Asian-associated ancestry cluster reportedly had fewer N-insertions, according to a later analysis. It was reported that the classifier diagnosed cytomegalovirus status with high specificity and sensitivity in both the original and validation cohorts. Highest at DRB1 and lowest at HLA-C, TCR association rates differed among HLA loci in a later analysis.

Both 60 Vbeta primers and 13 Jbeta primers went into the PCR. Here immunoSEQ multiplex PCR was the method, and the copy in TCRdb shows in-frame clones only, minus some. The data show 200,000 to 250,000 clones, 80% to 85% seen once. As concerns this clone: What it binds is unknown.

This CDR3 comprises 14 residues. Per germline, CDR1 MNHNS and CDR2 SASEGT. Trimming removed 0 bases at V and 2 bases at J, with 6 bases between. Donors consisted of healthy bone marrow donors. The sequenced sample was PBMCs. The TCR comes from a woman between 40 and 55 years old in good health and CMV-seronegative. This chain uses TRBV6-1 with TRBJ2-3, with no clear D. The chain's CDR3 is CASSEAPFTDTQYF. The DNA for the CDR3 is TGTGCCAGCAGTGAAGCTCCTTTCACAGATACGCAGTATTTT.